This entry lists 20 T cell receptor beta chains sequenced from one sample in a study of beta chain features in type 1 diabetes. Reverse transcription of all isolated RNA meant that expressed TCRB transcripts were sequenced. Generated by immunoSEQ multiplex PCR, the TCRdb table keeps only in-frame clones and is missing some. The sample contains about 450,000 clones, roughly an eighth of which appear only once. The sequencing input was naive CD4+ T cells from blood. The receptors here all came from a young woman in good health.

The rearrangement links TRBV28 to TRBJ1-6; D is ambiguous. The CDR3 consists of 13 residues. Trimming removed 8 bases from V and 6 bases from J, with 11 bases in between. Germline-derived CDR1 and CDR2 are MDHEN and SYDVKM. CDR3 amino acids: CASRERINSPLHF. CDR3 bases: TGTGCCAGCCGGGAAAGGATTAATTCACCCCTCCACTTT. Full variable domain (rest looked up from reference TRBV28 and TRBJ1-6): DVKVTQSSRYLVKRTGEKVFLECVQDMDHENMFWYRQDPGLGLRLIYFSYDVKMKEKGDIPEGYSVSREKKERFSLILESASTNQTSMYLCASRERINSPLHFGNGTRLTVT.

This clone was observed a handful of times. The rearrangement joins TRBV10-3 to TRBJ1-2; no firm D call. The CDR3 is made up of 15 amino acids. CDR1 is ENHRY, CDR2 SYGVKD, per germline. Deletions cut 0 bases from V and 4 bases from J, with 12 bases between. The CDR3 coding sequence is TGTGCCATCAGTGAGTCGCAGGTCGCGGTCTATGGCTACACCTTC. It translates to CAISESQVAVYGYTF.

This clone showed up just a few times. Additional DNA sequences in this sample encode the identical CDR3. The V gene is TRBV10-3, the J gene TRBJ2-3, with D perhaps given as TRBD1 or TRBD2 (5 bases each). Trimming cost V 0 bases and J 4 bases, with 5 bases left between them. Germline assignment: CDR1 ENHRY and CDR2 SYGVKD. CDR3 length: 13 amino acids. CDR3 coding DNA: TGTGCCATCAGTGAGTCGGGGGCAGATACGCAGTATTTT. This encodes CAISESGADTQYF.

In DNA form, the CDR3 reads TGCGCCAGCAGCTTGGCTGCGGGAGTTGAGTACGAGCAGTACTTC. Protein product: CASSLAAGVEYEQYF. This sequence joins TRBV5-1 and TRBJ2-7, with 7 bases lining up with TRBD2. Per germline, CDR1 SGHRS and CDR2 YFSETQ. Trimming took 0 bases from V and 4 from J; bases not matched to a gene: 7. This CDR3 region has 15 residues.

In its sample, this clone was seen a few times. The genes are TRBV7-3 and TRBJ2-2, with unresolved D. The V and J ends lost 2 bases and 5 bases respectively, with 6 bases between them. This CDR3 is built from 13 residues. Germline CDR1 SGHTA, CDR2 FQGTGA. DNA of the CDR3: TGTGCCAGCAGCTTAGTAGCTACCGGGGAGCTGTTTTTT. Translating gives CASSLVATGELFF.

This clone was seen a few times. The gene calls are TRBV5-6 and TRBJ1-6, with D tentatively TRBD1 (5 bases). CDR1 and CDR2 (germline): SGHDT, YYEEEE. The CDR3 extends over 15 amino acids. The V and J ends lost 3 bases and 6 bases respectively, with 13 bases between them. CDR3 nucleotides: TGTGCCAGCAGCTCACCGATGGGGGTTAATTCACCCCTCCACTTT. Its protein product is CASSSPMGVNSPLHF.

V gene TRBV7-8 combines with J gene TRBJ2-1; 9 bases are shared with TRBD1. The V segment lost 5 bases and the J segment 5 bases; nucleotides outside the gene matches: 13. The CDR3 loop spans 17 amino acids. Germline CDR1 SGHVS, CDR2 FQNEAQ. The CDR3 region is CASSLPRWDRANNEQFF. CDR3 coding DNA: TGTGCCAGCAGCCTACCGAGGTGGGACAGGGCGAACAATGAGCAGTTCTTC.

On this clone: An end of the junction differs from the germline gene, which may be a read error. The V gene is TRBV28, the J gene TRBJ2-5, with 10 bases lining up with TRBD1. This CDR3 is 16 amino acids long. The V gene's germline CDR1 is MDHEN and CDR2 SYDVKM. Here the CDR3 reads CASSSPGTGAQGTQYF. The CDR3, as DNA: TGTGCCAGCAGTTCCCCCGGGACAGGGGCCCAAGGGACCCAGTACTTC.

The V and J genes are TRBV7-8 and TRBJ1-6, with D possibly being TRBD1 (6 bases). The germline CDR1 and CDR2 sequences are SGHVS and FQNEAQ. The V end lost 0 bases, the J end lost 7 bases, and 19 bases lay between the germline ends. The CDR3 is 18 amino acids. Written as DNA, the CDR3 is TGTGCCAGCAGCTTAGCGGGGGCTTACAGGGTTGGAAATTCACCCCTCCACTTT. Translated: CASSLAGAYRVGNSPLHF.

The chain uses TRBV1 and TRBJ1-1. TRBV1 is a recognized pseudogene. The CDR3 is 11 amino acids. The CDR3 nucleotides read TGCACCAGCAGCCAGGGAGGTAAAGCTTTCTTT. Amino acids: CTSSQGGKAFF.

This clone came up a few times. This chain connects TRBV29-1 to TRBJ1-1, with D unresolved. The CDR3 has 12 amino acids. The germline V gene encodes CDR1 SQVTM and CDR2 ANQGSEA. V dropped 5 bases and J dropped 1 base, with 8 bases sitting between them. This chain's CDR3 is CSVWRSNTEAFF. DNA for the CDR3: TGCAGCGTTTGGCGTTCGAACACTGAAGCTTTCTTT.

Comments on this clone: The identical CDR3 is also encoded by other nucleotide sequences in the sample. The V call is TRBV7-3, the J call TRBJ2-1; 11 nucleotides agree with TRBD2. V shed 5 bases and J 4 bases; nucleotides not matched to a gene: 4. CDR1 SGHTA and CDR2 FQGTGA come from the germline V gene. This CDR3 has 15 amino acids. The CDR3: CASSLAGGPYNEQFF. The CDR3 region has the DNA TGTGCCAGCAGCCTAGCGGGGGGCCCTTACAATGAGCAGTTCTTC.

This clone showed up just a few times. The J gene is TRBJ2-6, the V gene TRBV28; D may match TRBD1 or TRBD2 (5 bases each). V was shortened by 6 bases and J by 0 bases, with 12 bases between the two germline ends. CDR3 length: 16 amino acids. Germline-derived CDR1 and CDR2 are MDHEN and SYDVKM. The CDR3 sequence: CASSPGRSSGANVLTF. The DNA of the CDR3 is TGTGCCAGCAGCCCGGGACGGAGCTCTGGGGCCAACGTCCTGACTTTC.

This clone was seen more than once but under ten times. This chain joins TRBV9 and TRBJ2-2; possible D gene TRBD2, 7 bases. The V gene lost 6 bases and the J gene lost 4 bases, with 19 bases spanning the gap. The CDR3 loop spans 16 amino acids. The germline V gene encodes CDR1 SGDLS and CDR2 YYNGEE. Written as DNA, the CDR3 is TGTGCCAGCACCCCCTCCGGGGGGCAGATCACCGGGGAGCTGTTTTTT. It specifies CASTPSGGQITGELFF.

There are a few counts of this clone. The CDR3 bases are TGCGCCAGCAGGCCGGGGACAGGGAGGTACCAAGAGACCCAGTACTTC. As protein: CASRPGTGRYQETQYF. The J gene is TRBJ2-5, the V gene TRBV4-1; 9 bases are a match to TRBD1. The CDR3 is 16 amino acids. Germline V CDR1 and CDR2: MGHRA, YSYEKL. V lost 6 bases and J lost 0; bases outside the gene matches: 8.

This clone was seen a handful of times. The chain carries TRBV5-1 and TRBJ2-7; no clear D. Germline assignment: CDR1 SGHRS and CDR2 YFSETQ. The CDR3 is 12 amino acids. Trimming cost V 4 bases and J 4 bases, with 9 bases left between them. Here the CDR3 reads CASSPLGYEQYF. In nucleotides, the CDR3 is TGCGCCAGCAGCCCCCTAGGGTACGAGCAGTACTTC. The variable domain in full, completed from reference TRBV5-1 and TRBJ2-7, reads KAGVTQTPRYLIKTRGQQVTLSCSPISGHRSVSWYQQTPGQGLQFLFEYFSETQRNKGNFPGRFSGRQFSNSRSEMNVSTLELGDSALYLCASSPLGYEQYFGPGTRLTVT.

CDR3 sequence (DNA): TGTGCCAGCAGCCAAGAGGCGGGACGGGACGAGCAGTACTTC. Protein product: CASSQEAGRDEQYF. J is TRBJ2-7 and V is TRBV4-2; perhaps TRBD2 as D (6 bases). The CDR3 is made up of 14 amino acids. The germline CDR1 and CDR2 sequences are LGHNA and YNFKEQ. V was shortened by 0 bases and J by 5 bases, with 11 bases between the two germline ends.

This clone appeared a few times. The rearrangement uses TRBV7-2 and TRBJ2-3; D perhaps matches TRBD2 (6 bases). The ends were cut back, 3 bases at V and 6 bases at J, with 13 bases in the middle. The CDR3 consists of 14 residues. The germline V gene has CDR1 SGHTA and CDR2 FQGNSA. In DNA form, the CDR3 reads TGTGCCAGCAGCTTCCGGACGGGGGTGGATACGCAGTATTTT. This sequence encodes CASSFRTGVDTQYF.

The chain is built from TRBV4-1 and TRBJ2-3; 14 bases are shared with TRBD2. The V and J ends lost 5 bases and 3 bases, in that order; junction bases with no gene match: 10. This CDR3 has 18 residues. Germline V gives CDR1 MGHRA, CDR2 YSYEKL. In DNA, the CDR3 is TGCGCCAGCAGCTCCCGTGGGGGACTAGCGGGAGTAACAGATACGCAGTATTTT. Its translation is CASSSRGGLAGVTDTQYF.

This chain joins TRBV7-2 and TRBJ2-1; no definite D call. The germline V gene has CDR1 SGHTA and CDR2 FQGNSA. This CDR3 is 13 amino acids long. V lost 3 bases, J lost 8 bases, and 11 bases lay in between. In DNA form, the CDR3 reads TGTGCCAGCAGCTTTGGGCCTATCGATGAGCAGTTCTTC. It translates to CASSFGPIDEQFF.